This T cell receptor (beta chain) stems from a study of T cell repertoires in cytomegalovirus infection. Background on the study: TCR beta signatures that were public indicated CMV infection and matching HLA type.

Trimming cost V 6 bases and J 5 bases; bases outside gene matches: 7. CDR3 length equals 15 residues. Remarks on this clonotype: What it recognizes is unknown.

A single record per CDR3 protein comes from TCRdb applying MiXCR to the reads. The sample shows 510,000 or so distinct CDR3 sequences, around 27% of them seen only once. Study-wide results and caveats: Cumulative frequency of public TCR beta families picked out carriers of CMV plus the relevant HLA. In two of eight donors, the top clonotype was HLA-C-restricted CMV-specific.

Specimen: PBMCs. The V and J genes are TRBV12-3 or TRBV12-4 and TRBJ2-1, with 10 bases aligning to TRBD2. The sequence came from a human donor in good health (CMV status not recorded). Some clones in this sample may be carry-over from other donors' samples. This CDR3 is CASRRKREGHNEQFF. Written as DNA, the CDR3 is TGTGCCAGCAGAAGAAAGCGGGAGGGGCACAATGAGCAGTTCTTC.